This T cell receptor beta chain was captured by sequencing in a study of blood T cell repertoires in COVID-19. Whole-study context: Spain, Italy and the United States supplied samples that represented acute and convalescent COVID-19. In each case, the material was cDNA or gDNA derived from T cells, B-cell-depleted T cells, or PBMCs.

Authors' processing steps: Cell counts per sample came from amplifying reference gene primers. Some clones are missing from TCRdb's copy, which holds only in-frame ones; the method was immunoSEQ multiplex PCR. Clone size and V and J calls were adopted from that table, with D and trimming inferred from the DNA. The sample has fewer than 200,000 clones, roughly 80% seen once. Recruited during active infection, patients (from Seattle) were subsequently followed longitudinally. Germline trimming cut 0 bases from V and 5 bases from J; bases unmatched to any gene: 3. Per the germline V gene, CDR1 is MDHEN and CDR2 is SYDVKM. This CDR3 has 16 residues.

The chain is built from TRBV28 and TRBJ2-1; 11 bases map to TRBD2. The source material was peripheral blood. The origin of this receptor is a woman of 80 years or more with COVID-19, enrolled during active disease. CDR3 sequence: CASSLWTSGTDNEQFF. CDR3 in DNA: TGTGCCAGCAGTTTATGGACTAGCGGGACGGACAATGAGCAGTTCTTC.